The source of this TCR beta chain is a study of OX40 agonist ivuxolimab in advanced cancers. Peripheral blood came from all dose cohorts at three timepoints. Profiling relied on immunoSEQ multiplex PCR, and the TCRdb table lists in-frame clones only, not all of them. The sample lists 70,000 to 80,000 clones, approximately 90% occurring once. Germline values: CDR1 MDHEN, CDR2 SYDVKM. J gave up 8 bases and V 4 bases, and 6 bases lay outside the gene matches. This CDR3 is built from 14 residues. The V gene is TRBV28, the J gene TRBJ2-1; 9 nucleotides align to TRBD1. This clonotype was sampled from an adult with an advanced solid tumor such as melanoma, head and neck, liver or kidney cancer. Here the sequenced sample was CD4+ or CD8+ T cells sorted from blood, taken in a trial of the OX40 agonist ivuxolimab. This chain's CDR3 is CASSSGQGIDEQFF. For the CDR3, the DNA is TGTGCCAGCAGTTCGGGACAGGGTATCGATGAGCAGTTCTTC.